The 12 T cell receptor beta chains below all came from one sample that was sequenced in a study of shared clonotypes between healthy human individuals (dated by TCRdb to 2018 to 2021). The library was made by the immunoSEQ multiplex PCR assay. The source is immuneACCESS, and TCRdb retained only in-frame sequences with V and J called. Part of the clones is not carried over; for the studies checked, unresolved V genes explain less than half of this, and the remainder is unexplained. This sample gives a few million clones in total; around nine tenths of them show up just once. Roughly 0.14% of the sample is taken by the ten largest. Specimen: naive CD4+ T cells sorted from blood. The meaning of the sample's cell subset or site label: CD45RA+ positively selected. The receptors were sampled from a man aged 18 to 35 in good health.

This clone was detected only a few times. This chain connects TRBV15 to TRBJ1-2; D is unresolved. Germline assignment: CDR1 LNHNV and CDR2 YYDKDF (reference sequence). This CDR3 comprises 13 residues. Trimming removed 1 base at V and 4 bases at J, with 7 bases between. The CDR3 nucleotides are TGTGCCACCAGCAGAGGGGAGGGCTATGGCTACACCTTC. It specifies CATSRGEGYGYTF.

Written as DNA, the CDR3 is TGTGCCAGCAGCTTTGGGGGGGGAGACAGCACTGAAGCTTTCTTT. Translating it yields CASSFGGGDSTEAFF. The genes are TRBV5-4 and TRBJ1-1, with D perhaps TRBD1 (5 bases). The CDR3 length is 15 residues. Trimming pared 2 bases from V and 4 bases from J, leaving 15 bases between. Germline V lookup: CDR1 SGHNT, CDR2 YYREEE (reference sequence).

The V gene is TRBV11-1, the J gene TRBJ2-7; the D is unclear. CDR3 length: 17 amino acids. Trimming removed 4 bases from V and 0 bases from J, with 19 bases in between. Germline CDR1 reads SGHAT; CDR2 reads FQDESV (reference sequence). CDR3 loop: CASSSIPAPRSSYEQYF. CDR3 DNA sequence: TGTGCCAGCAGCTCTATACCGGCTCCAAGGAGCTCCTACGAGCAGTACTTC.

V usage is TRBV7-9 and J usage is TRBJ2-5; TRBD1 agrees at 7 bases. This CDR3 has 14 residues. The germline gives CDR1 SEHNR, CDR2 FQNEAQ (reference sequence). Trimming cost V 3 bases and J 4 bases; bases outside gene matches: 5. DNA for the CDR3: TGTGCCAGCAGCTTCTCGACAGGGATAGAGACCCAGTACTTC. This codes for CASSFSTGIETQYF.

This chain connects TRBV6-1 to TRBJ1-3, with a weak D call TRBD1 (6 bases). CDR1 is MNHNS and CDR2 is SASEGT in the germline V gene. This CDR3 contains 15 residues. Trimming removed 3 bases from V and 4 bases from J, with 13 bases in between. DNA for the CDR3: TGTGCCAGCAGTGATACCGGGACAAAGGGAAACACCATATATTTT. Translation: CASSDTGTKGNTIYF.

The J gene is TRBJ2-7, the V gene TRBV7-2; TRBD2 aligns across 7 bases. The CDR3 extends over 18 amino acids. J lost 2 bases, V lost 0 bases, and 13 bases had no gene match. Germline CDR1 reads SGHTA; CDR2 reads FQGNSA. The CDR3 DNA follows: TGTGCCAGCAGCTTAGCGCTCGGCCTAGCGGACGCGGCCTACGAGCAGTACTTC. Encoded protein: CASSLALGLADAAYEQYF.

J is TRBJ1-5 and V is TRBV28; D perhaps matches TRBD1 (6 bases). Germline lookup yields CDR1 MDHEN and CDR2 SYDVKM. The V and J ends lost 3 bases and 7 bases respectively, with 16 bases between them. The CDR3 covers 15 residues. In DNA form, the CDR3 reads TGTGCCAGCAGTTTCGGGGGGGCGGGCGAACAGCCCCAGCATTTT. It encodes CASSFGGAGEQPQHF. The variable domain in full, completed from reference TRBV28 and TRBJ1-5, reads DVKVTQSSRYLVKRTGEKVFLECVQDMDHENMFWYRQDPGLGLRLIYFSYDVKMKEKGDIPEGYSVSREKKERFSLILESASTNQTSMYLCASSFGGAGEQPQHFGDGTRLSIL.

The V gene is TRBV9, the J gene TRBJ2-1; D perhaps matches TRBD2 (7 bases). The V gene's germline CDR1 is SGDLS and CDR2 YYNGEE. The CDR3 loop spans 17 amino acids. Trimming shortened V by 2 bases and J by 7 bases, and 22 bases separated the two germline ends. CDR3 sequence reads: CASSVAITGGLGNEQFF. In DNA, the CDR3 is TGTGCCAGCAGCGTCGCCATTACCGGGGGGCTTGGGAATGAGCAGTTCTTC.

V is TRBV4-3 and J is TRBJ2-7, with a weak D call TRBD2 (6 bases). CDR1 is LGHNA, CDR2 YSLEER, per germline. V gave up 4 bases and J gave up 0 bases, with 13 bases separating them. CDR3 length: 15 amino acids. CDR3: CASSLLGGSSYEQYF. CDR3 bases: TGCGCCAGCAGCCTCCTCGGGGGTAGCTCCTACGAGCAGTACTTC.

J is TRBJ1-2 and V is TRBV30, with a tentative D call TRBD1 (5 bases). V lost 0 bases and J lost 0, with 14 bases in between. The V gene's germline CDR1 is GTSNPN and CDR2 SVGIG (reference sequence). The CDR3 is 16 residues long. The chain's CDR3 is CAWSVLAGTTNYGYTF. CDR3 nucleotide sequence: TGTGCCTGGAGTGTACTCGCAGGGACCACTAACTATGGCTACACCTTC.

This chain links TRBV30 with TRBJ1-2; tentatively, D is TRBD1 (6 bases). Trimming cost V 5 bases and J 8 bases, with 12 bases left between them. The CDR3 extends over 11 amino acids. Per the germline V gene, CDR1 is GTSNPN and CDR2 is SVGIG (reference sequence). In nucleotides, the CDR3 is TGTGCCTGGGGCAGGGGTCACGGCTACACCTTC. Translation gives CAWGRGHGYTF.

The chain uses TRBV5-1 and TRBJ2-7; 7 bases are shared with TRBD1. CDR3 length equals 15 residues. Germline values: CDR1 SGHRS, CDR2 YFSETQ. Trimming took 8 bases from V and 6 from J; bases not matched to a gene: 17. CDR3 in DNA: TGCGCCAGTAAGAATATGCAGGGGGTTGTGGCCGAGCAGTACTTC. It specifies CASKNMQGVVAEQYF.